This entry features one TCR beta chain sequence. Its specificity is not known. The data originate from a study of identical twins. General study results and limits: Surplus twin overlap in beta out-of-frame sequences was less pronounced. Compared with unrelated sharing, twin-shared out-of-frame alpha sequences had more low-probability sequences.

Every donor was a healthy Caucasian. The V end was cut by 5 bases, the J end by 0 bases, with 11 bases between. The CDR3 is 15 residues long. From germline, CDR1 is SEHNR and CDR2 FQNEAQ (reference sequence). TCRdb re-called the 5' RACE reads with MiXCR, one entry per CDR3 protein. Seen here are fewer than 800,000 distinct CDR3 sequences, 7.1% observed once, and the top ten hold over 1.5%. A further study also used this sample, focusing on yellow fever vaccine responses in identical twins.

Sequenced sample: PBMCs. The V gene is TRBV7-9, the J gene TRBJ2-4; no clear D gene. This receptor was obtained from a woman younger than 35 in good health. The CDR3 sequence is CASSPPIGAKNIQYF. CDR3 in DNA: TGTGCCAGCAGCCCACCGATTGGAGCCAAAAACATTCAGTACTTC.